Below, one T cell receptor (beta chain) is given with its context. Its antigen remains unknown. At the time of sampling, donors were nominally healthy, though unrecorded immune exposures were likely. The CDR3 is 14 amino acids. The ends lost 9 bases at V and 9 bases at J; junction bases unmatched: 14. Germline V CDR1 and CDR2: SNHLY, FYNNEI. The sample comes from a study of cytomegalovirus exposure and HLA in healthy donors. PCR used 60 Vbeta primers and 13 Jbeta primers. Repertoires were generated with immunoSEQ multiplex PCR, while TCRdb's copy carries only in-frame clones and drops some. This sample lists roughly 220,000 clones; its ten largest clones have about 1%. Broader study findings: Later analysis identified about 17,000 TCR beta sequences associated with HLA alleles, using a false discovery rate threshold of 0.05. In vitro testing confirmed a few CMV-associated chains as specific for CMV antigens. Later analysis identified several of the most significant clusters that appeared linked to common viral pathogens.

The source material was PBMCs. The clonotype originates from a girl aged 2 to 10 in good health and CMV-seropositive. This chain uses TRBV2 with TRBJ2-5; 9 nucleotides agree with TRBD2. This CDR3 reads CARKSLAGIGAQYF. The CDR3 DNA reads TGTGCCAGAAAGTCTCTAGCGGGAATAGGGGCCCAGTACTTC.